This T cell receptor (beta chain) was profiled in a study of T cells in Graves' hyperthyroidism and ophthalmopathy. TCR beta CDR3 regions were amplified from RNA. In the first-round RT-PCR of the TCR CDR3, the HTBI primer set was used. TCRdb reprocessed the multiplex PCR reads via MiXCR and lists one record per CDR3 protein. In the table there are roughly 570,000 distinct CDR3 sequences, 15% to 18% of which are singletons. Clinical symptoms, serum thyroxine and TRAb, thyroid ultrasound and orbital computed tomography together formed the diagnostic basis. General study results and limits: Among thyroid clonotypes expanded above 0.001, most also appeared in blood.

This clonotype occurred many times. Its antigen is undetermined. The CDR3 contains 13 residues. Germline-derived CDR1 and CDR2 are GTSNPN and SVGIG (reference sequence). V shed 0 bases and J shed 4 bases, with 9 bases lying between them. The V gene is TRBV30, the J gene TRBJ1-1; D unclear. The receptor's source is a woman aged 25 to 45 with Graves' hyperthyroidism. Sequencing input: blood. The CDR3 DNA reads as TGTGCCTGGAGTGTACAGTCTGCCACTGAAGCTTTCTTT. Translation gives CAWSVQSATEAFF.